Below, 30 T cell receptor beta chains from the same sample are listed, as sequenced in a study of T cell responses to AZD1222 COVID-19 vaccine. Sequencing was performed with immunoSEQ multiplex PCR; in TCRdb, only in-frame clones are kept and a portion is missing. The repertoire holds 65,000 to 75,000 clones, with roughly 75% as singletons. The specimen was peripheral blood, collected 28 days after the second AZD1222 dose. The source of these receptors is an adult who received the AZD1222 COVID-19 vaccine.

This clone was counted a single time. The chain combines TRBV27 with TRBJ2-4; TRBD1 agrees at 7 bases. This CDR3 region has 14 residues. V lost 5 bases to trimming and J lost 1 base; unmatched junction nucleotides: 2. Germline CDR1 MNHEY, CDR2 SMNVEV (reference sequence). CDR3 in DNA: TGTGCCAGCAGTATACAGGGGGCCAAAAACATTCAGTACTTC. This translates into CASSIQGAKNIQYF.

This chain's CDR3 is CASSLRTGGENTEAFF. The CDR3, as DNA: TGCGCCAGCAGCTTGCGGACAGGGGGCGAGAACACTGAAGCTTTCTTT. This chain connects TRBV5-1 to TRBJ1-1, with 11 bases aligning to TRBD1. V was pared by 1 base and J by 1 base, with 3 bases of the junction left unmatched. The CDR3 length is 16 residues. Germline assignment: CDR1 SGHRS and CDR2 YFSETQ.

The CDR3 nucleotides read TGTGCCAGCAGCTCTCTATCGGGGGGGTTCGAGCAGTACTTC. It encodes CASSSLSGGFEQYF. This sequence joins TRBV5-6 and TRBJ2-7; 8 positions match TRBD2. Germline lookup yields CDR1 SGHDT and CDR2 YYEEEE. Germline trimming cut 3 bases from V and 6 bases from J; bases unmatched to any gene: 8. The CDR3 totals 14 residues.

In its sample, this clone was seen once. The chain is built from TRBV20-1 and TRBJ2-5; no clear D. This CDR3 comprises 12 residues. V shed 6 bases and J shed 4 bases, with 12 bases lying between them. Germline lookup yields CDR1 DFQATT and CDR2 SNEGSKA (reference sequence). The DNA for the CDR3 is TGCAGTGCCAGTCCGACCGGAGAGACCCAGTACTTC. This gives the protein CSASPTGETQYF.

The chain couples TRBV7-8 to TRBJ2-5; D is unresolved. The CDR3 extends over 14 amino acids. CDR1 and CDR2 from the germline V gene are SGHVS and FQNEAQ. The V end was cut by 6 bases, the J end by 1 base, with 12 bases between. CDR3 in amino acids: CASSNLAVQETQYF. Here the CDR3 DNA reads TGTGCCAGCAGTAACCTGGCGGTCCAAGAGACCCAGTACTTC.

The CDR3 reads CASSLGAGGTEAFF. DNA of the CDR3: TGTGCCAGCAGCTTAGGGGCAGGGGGCACTGAAGCTTTCTTT. The chain carries TRBV7-2 and TRBJ1-1; 7 nucleotides align to TRBD1. CDR1 SGHTA and CDR2 FQGNSA come from the germline V gene. V shed 1 base and J 4 bases; nucleotides not matched to a gene: 3. The CDR3 contains 14 residues.

This chain links TRBV7-2 with TRBJ2-1; possibly TRBD1 for D (8 bases). This CDR3 spans 15 amino acids. The V end was cut by 7 bases, the J end by 3 bases, with 16 bases between. The germline V gene encodes CDR1 SGHTA and CDR2 FQGNSA. The CDR3 sequence: CASTLQGGGYNEQFF. CDR3 sequence (DNA): TGTGCCAGCACCCTACAGGGGGGGGGCTACAATGAGCAGTTCTTC. Variable domain in full (rest from reference TRBV7-2 and TRBJ2-1): GAGVSQSPSNKVTEKGKDVELRCDPISGHTALYWYRQSLGQGLEFLIYFQGNSAPDKSGLPSDRFSAERTGGSVSTLTIQRTQQEDSAVYLCASTLQGGGYNEQFFGPGTRLTVL.

This clone was counted once. The chain has TRBV13 and TRBJ1-2; D unclear. V dropped 0 bases and J dropped 1 base, with 18 bases sitting between them. The CDR3 loop spans 18 amino acids. Germline CDR1 reads PRHDT; CDR2 reads FYEKMQ (reference sequence). The CDR3 DNA is TGTGCCAGCAGCTTAGGCCTAAGCCTGTCGGCAGATAACTATGGCTACACCTTC. It specifies CASSLGLSLSADNYGYTF. Supplemented by reference TRBV13 and TRBJ1-2, the full variable domain reads AAGVIQSPRHLIKEKRETATLKCYPIPRHDTVYWYQQGPGQDPQFLISFYEKMQSDKGSIPDRFSAQQFSDYHSELNMSSLELGDSALYFCASSLGLSLSADNYGYTFGSGTRLTVV.

The chain combines TRBV5-6 with TRBJ2-6; D tentatively reads TRBD1 or TRBD2 (5 bases each). Trimming left V 1 base short and J 2 bases short, with 7 bases between. Per the germline V gene, CDR1 is SGHDT and CDR2 is YYEEEE. This CDR3 contains 15 residues. The DNA of the CDR3 is TGTGCCAGCAGCTTGAGGGGACCTGGGGCCAACGTCCTGACTTTC. Protein sequence: CASSLRGPGANVLTF.

DNA for the CDR3: TGTGCCAGCAGTTTACCCTTCGATTATAGCAATCAGCCCCAGCATTTT. Its protein is CASSLPFDYSNQPQHF. The genes are TRBV28 and TRBJ1-5, with D unclear. Germline V lookup: CDR1 MDHEN, CDR2 SYDVKM. The V end was cut by 2 bases, the J end by 0 bases, with 11 bases between. This CDR3 has 16 amino acids.

This clone has more than one count but fewer than ten. This sequence joins TRBV2 and TRBJ1-1; D unresolved. The CDR3 spans 15 residues. V lost 6 bases to trimming and J lost 1 base, with 15 bases between them. Germline CDR1 and CDR2: SNHLY and FYNNEI. The CDR3 loop is CASRATTTGNTEAFF. The CDR3 bases are TGTGCCAGCAGGGCAACTACGACGGGGAACACTGAAGCTTTCTTT.

Only a few counts were recorded for this clone. The chain links TRBV15 to TRBJ1-4; D unclear. Deletions cut 1 base from V and 6 bases from J, with 9 bases between. Germline assignment: CDR1 LNHNV and CDR2 YYDKDF (reference sequence). The CDR3 covers 14 residues. This CDR3 is CATSRGAVHEKLFF. Written as DNA, the CDR3 is TGTGCCACCAGCAGAGGGGCAGTTCATGAAAAACTGTTTTTT.

This clone was observed once. This chain connects TRBV5-4 to TRBJ1-4; a possible D gene is TRBD1 (6 bases). CDR1 is SGHNT, CDR2 YYREEE, per germline (reference sequence). With 1 base removed from V and 4 bases from J, the gap between germline ends came to 11 bases. The CDR3 consists of 15 residues. CDR3 amino acids: CASSLQGHSNEKLFF. DNA for the CDR3: TGTGCCAGCAGCTTGCAGGGACACAGTAATGAAAAACTGTTTTTT.

As concerns this clone: Within the sample, other DNA sequences also encode this same CDR3. This chain joins TRBV12-3 or TRBV12-4 and TRBJ1-1; D gene uncertain. The CDR3 has 13 residues. V lost 1 base and J 2 bases, leaving 5 bases between the germline ends. CDR3 sequence reads: CASSLGPNTEAFF. In DNA form, the CDR3 reads TGTGCCAGCAGTTTAGGCCCCAACACTGAAGCTTTCTTT.

This chain connects TRBV30 to TRBJ1-3; TRBD1 is a possible D gene (6 bases). Trimming removed 2 bases at V and 0 bases at J, with 17 bases between. The CDR3 covers 17 residues. Germline V gene data show CDR1 as GTSNPN and CDR2 as SVGIG (reference sequence). The CDR3: CAWSPPGVRGSGNTIYF. The CDR3 nucleotides read TGTGCCTGGAGTCCCCCGGGGGTCAGGGGCTCTGGAAACACCATATATTTT.

The rearrangement joins TRBV28 to TRBJ2-3; TRBD1 is a possible D gene (6 bases). V lost 5 bases and J lost 0, with 12 bases in between. CDR1 and CDR2 (germline): MDHEN, SYDVKM. This CDR3 has 15 residues. CDR3 coding DNA: TGTGCCAGCAGTCACAGGGTCCCTAGCACAGATACGCAGTATTTT. Translated, it gives CASSHRVPSTDTQYF.

This rearrangement joins TRBV28 to TRBJ1-1; 9 bases align to TRBD1. This CDR3 contains 14 residues. CDR1 is MDHEN, CDR2 SYDVKM, per germline. The junction had 7 bases not matched to a gene; V was cut back by 5 bases and J by 6 bases. The CDR3: CASSPADRGSEAFF. DNA for the CDR3: TGTGCCAGCAGTCCAGCGGACAGGGGTTCTGAAGCTTTCTTT.

The rearrangement uses TRBV30 and TRBJ1-1; D is unclear. This CDR3 is built from 12 residues. Germline V gene sequence: CDR1 GTSNPN, CDR2 SVGIG (reference sequence). With 2 bases removed from V and 0 bases from J, the gap between germline ends came to 4 bases. The CDR3 DNA follows: TGTGCCTGGAGTTTCATGAACACTGAAGCTTTCTTT. The encoded protein is CAWSFMNTEAFF. The variable domain in full, with the rest retrieved from reference TRBV30 and TRBJ1-1, is SQTIHQWPATLVQPVGSPLSLECTVEGTSNPNLYWYRQAAGRGLQLLFYSVGIGQISSEVPQNLSASRPQDRQFILSSKKLLLSDSGFYLCAWSFMNTEAFFGQGTRLTVV.

Only one count was recorded for this clone. The chain has TRBV6-1 and TRBJ2-5; 8 bases fit TRBD2. After removal of 10 bases from V and 2 bases from J, the junction contained 6 bases not matched to a gene. CDR3 length equals 13 residues. Germline V lookup: CDR1 MNHNS, CDR2 SASEGT. The CDR3 reads CATSRGGQETQYF. The DNA for the CDR3 is TGTGCCACCAGCCGGGGGGGACAAGAGACCCAGTACTTC.

The chain employs TRBV5-4 and TRBJ2-3, with TRBD2 matching over 9 bases. Germline lookup yields CDR1 SGHNT and CDR2 YYREEE (reference sequence). The J segment lost 9 bases and the V segment lost 0 bases, leaving 11 bases of the junction unmatched. The CDR3 consists of 16 residues. CDR3 DNA sequence: TGTGCCAGCAGCTTGGGGGCGCGGGGGGGTCACGAGACGCAGTATTTT. It specifies CASSLGARGGHETQYF.

This clone was seen more than once but under ten times. The chain combines TRBV19 with TRBJ2-3, with 8 bases lining up with TRBD1. With V trimmed by 6 bases and J by 8 bases, 16 bases remained unmatched. The germline V gene has CDR1 LNHDA and CDR2 SQIVND (reference sequence). There are 16 residues in the CDR3. In DNA form, the CDR3 reads TGTGCCAGTAGCAAAGGACCGGGACAGGTCCAGGGTACGCAGTATTTT. It codes for CASSKGPGQVQGTQYF.

The chain links TRBV18 to TRBJ1-1; D perhaps matches TRBD1 (5 bases). This CDR3 has 16 amino acids. CDR1 is KGHSH and CDR2 is LQKENI in the germline V gene. Trimming stripped 1 base from V and 4 bases from J, with 16 bases between. The CDR3 coding sequence is TGTGCCAGCTCACCACGATCGGGGGGGTCGGGCACTGAAGCTTTCTTT. The encoded protein is CASSPRSGGSGTEAFF.

Written as DNA, the CDR3 is TGTGCCTGGAGTGTTGGCTTAACAGGATCTGGAAACACCATATATTTT. It yields the protein CAWSVGLTGSGNTIYF. The rearrangement uses TRBV30 and TRBJ1-3, with a tentative D call TRBD1 (5 bases). CDR3 length equals 16 residues. Germline loops: CDR1 GTSNPN, CDR2 SVGIG (reference sequence). Trimming took 0 bases from V and 1 from J, leaving 13 bases between them.

This chain links TRBV28 with TRBJ1-3; D is unresolved. This CDR3 region has 17 residues. Germline CDR1 MDHEN, CDR2 SYDVKM. Trimming removed 3 bases at V and 0 bases at J, with 15 bases between. The CDR3, as DNA: TGTGCCAGCAGTTTTTTAGAGTCCCTTAGCTCTGGAAACACCATATATTTT. This gives the protein CASSFLESLSSGNTIYF.

This sequence joins TRBV10-3 and TRBJ2-1, with TRBD1 matching over 8 bases. Germline V gene data show CDR1 as ENHRY and CDR2 as SYGVKD. With 2 bases clipped from V and 3 bases from J, the junction kept 6 bases outside the gene matches. This CDR3 is built from 16 residues. In DNA form, the CDR3 reads TGTGCCATCAGTGAGAATGGACAGGGTGGCTACAATGAGCAGTTCTTC. Translation: CAISENGQGGYNEQFF.

This chain uses TRBV7-3 with TRBJ2-6, with unresolved D. The germline V and J ends were trimmed by 2 bases and 1 base, with 6 bases remaining between them. Germline values: CDR1 SGHTA, CDR2 FQGTGA. CDR3 length equals 15 residues. CDR3 sequence reads: CASSLFGSGANVLTF. As DNA, the CDR3 is TGTGCCAGCAGCTTATTTGGGTCTGGGGCCAACGTCCTGACTTTC.

The rearrangement uses TRBV28 and TRBJ1-5; TRBD1 aligns across 8 bases. CDR3 length: 15 residues. With 5 bases clipped from V and 5 bases from J, the junction kept 8 bases outside the gene matches. Looked up from germline, CDR1 is MDHEN and CDR2 is SYDVKM. CDR3 bases: TGTGCCAGCAGTCCACCCGACAGGGGATATCAGCCCCAGCATTTT. It specifies CASSPPDRGYQPQHF.

This clone was seen just once. This chain connects TRBV19 to TRBJ2-3; unclear D gene. The V gene's germline CDR1 is LNHDA and CDR2 SQIVND (reference sequence). The CDR3 sequence is 13 residues long. The ends were cut back, 7 bases at V and 2 bases at J, with 10 bases in the middle. CDR3 nucleotide sequence: TGTGCCAGTAAGGCAGCATTCACAGATACGCAGTATTTT. It is translated as CASKAAFTDTQYF.

This clone appeared once. The chain is built from TRBV9 and TRBJ2-2; weak D call: TRBD1 (6 bases). Trimming stripped 1 base from V and 4 bases from J, with 23 bases between. This CDR3 contains 19 residues. The germline CDR1 and CDR2 sequences are SGDLS and YYNGEE. DNA for the CDR3: TGTGCCAGCAGCGTACATGTTGGAAACCGGGACACCGTCACCGGGGAGCTGTTTTTT. The encoded protein is CASSVHVGNRDTVTGELFF.

This chain connects TRBV12-3 or TRBV12-4 to TRBJ2-7; TRBD2 might be the D (6 bases). This CDR3 is 13 amino acids long. V dropped 1 base and J dropped 9 bases, with 13 bases sitting between them. CDR3 in amino acids: CASSLGGLAGQYF. The CDR3 DNA sequence: TGTGCCAGCAGTTTAGGGGGACTTGCGGGGCAGTACTTC.